The T cell receptor (beta chain) under discussion was sequenced for a study of CD8 T cells in Susac syndrome. When the RNA was reverse transcribed, random hexamers were used with an input of about 0.45 to 1 ug. TCRdb re-called the immunoSEQ multiplex PCR reads with MiXCR, one entry per CDR3 protein. In the table there are 130,000 or so distinct CDR3 sequences, over 95% of which are singletons. This TCR derives from a human donor with Susac syndrome. The sequencing input was CD4+ T cells from PBMCs.

The CDR3, as DNA: TGTGCCAGCAACTCCCAGGCGGCAGATGAAAACACCATATATTTT. Translating it yields CASNSQAADENTIYF. The V and J genes are TRBV11-2 and TRBJ1-3; D is unresolved. This CDR3 is built from 15 residues. V dropped 7 bases and J dropped 6 bases, with 19 bases sitting between them. Germline CDR1 and CDR2: SGHAT and FQNNGV.